Presented here are 18 T cell receptor beta chains from one specimen sequenced in a study of technical replicates of blood from a handful of donors. Clones were read by immunoSEQ multiplex PCR, and TCRdb kept only the in-frame ones, dropping some. The repertoire holds about 80,000 clones, with less than 99% as singletons. Sequences were obtained from T cells isolated from PBMCs. The receptors originated from a human donor in good health.

This clone was observed a single time. V is TRBV27 and J is TRBJ1-5; D ambiguous. V was trimmed by 5 bases and J by 10 bases, leaving 12 bases between them. The CDR3 runs to 12 residues. The germline gives CDR1 MNHEY, CDR2 SMNVEV (reference sequence). The CDR3 DNA reads TGTGCCAGCAGTCGTACGGGATCCCCCCAGCATTTT. This encodes CASSRTGSPQHF.

This chain joins TRBV7-3 and TRBJ1-1; maybe TRBD1 (6 bases). The germline CDR1 and CDR2 sequences are SGHTA and FQGTGA. With 5 bases removed from V and 4 bases from J, the gap between germline ends came to 14 bases. The CDR3 covers 14 residues. The CDR3: CASSPGARVTEAFF. CDR3 coding DNA: TGTGCCAGCAGCCCAGGGGCGCGGGTCACTGAAGCTTTCTTT.

The V call is TRBV19, the J call TRBJ1-5; TRBD1 aligns across 8 bases. The CDR3 runs 16 residues. J lost 4 bases, V lost 5 bases, and 10 bases had no gene match. Germline CDR1 reads LNHDA; CDR2 reads SQIVND (reference sequence). The CDR3 bases are TGTGCCAGTAGTCTACCCAGGGGGCATGGGAATCAGCCCCAGCATTTT. Protein product: CASSLPRGHGNQPQHF.

This rearrangement joins TRBV6-1 to TRBJ2-4; TRBD1 matches 8 bases. This CDR3 has 16 residues. Trimming at V came to 4 bases and at J to 3 bases, leaving 8 bases not matched to a gene. The V gene's germline CDR1 is MNHNS and CDR2 SASEGT. As DNA, the CDR3 is TGTGCCAGCAGTGGAGACAGGGGATTAGGCAAAAACATTCAGTACTTC. Translation gives CASSGDRGLGKNIQYF.

This sequence joins TRBV2 and TRBJ1-2; 7 nucleotides line up with TRBD1. The trim removed 4 bases at V and 4 bases at J, leaving 6 bases unmatched. In germline, CDR1 is SNHLY, CDR2 FYNNEI. CDR3 length: 14 residues. CDR3 sequence reads: CASSAGRGIYGYTF. In nucleotides, the CDR3 is TGTGCCAGCAGTGCGGGCAGGGGGATCTATGGCTACACCTTC.

CDR3 region: CASSPRPLAENDNEQFF. CDR3 nucleotide sequence: TGCGCCAGCTCCCCCCGTCCACTAGCGGAAAATGACAATGAGCAGTTCTTC. This chain connects TRBV5-1 to TRBJ2-1; 8 bases line up with TRBD2. The V gene's germline CDR1 is SGHRS and CDR2 YFSETQ. There are 17 residues in the CDR3. V gave up 7 bases and J gave up 5 bases; unmatched junction bases: 17. Combining the CDR3 with reference TRBV5-1 and TRBJ2-1 gives the whole variable domain KAGVTQTPRYLIKTRGQQVTLSCSPISGHRSVSWYQQTPGQGLQFLFEYFSETQRNKGNFPGRFSGRQFSNSRSEMNVSTLELGDSALYLCASSPRPLAENDNEQFFGPGTRLTVL.

This chain connects TRBV11-2 to TRBJ2-1; tentatively, D is TRBD2 (5 bases). Germline V gene data show CDR1 as SGHAT and CDR2 as FQNNGV. This CDR3 contains 14 residues. V was shortened by 5 bases and J by 8 bases, with 16 bases between the two germline ends. CDR3 loop: CASSLIVGGHEQFF. CDR3 nucleotides: TGTGCCAGCAGCCTCATCGTGGGCGGGCATGAGCAGTTCTTC.

For the CDR3, the DNA is TGTGCCAGCAGCTTAAGGCTAGCGGGATTCAGTCTCTACAATGAGCAGTTCTTC. Translated: CASSLRLAGFSLYNEQFF. The chain links TRBV13 to TRBJ2-1, with 9 bases lining up with TRBD2. V lost 2 bases to trimming and J lost 3 bases; unmatched junction nucleotides: 11. CDR1 and CDR2 (germline): PRHDT, FYEKMQ (reference sequence). This CDR3 has 18 amino acids.

The table lists this clone with a count of one. The chain employs TRBV13 and TRBJ2-7; 8 positions match TRBD1. After removal of 5 bases from V and 5 bases from J, the junction contained 5 bases not matched to a gene. The CDR3 has 13 residues. Germline V gene sequence: CDR1 PRHDT, CDR2 FYEKMQ (reference sequence). CDR3 amino acids: CASSPQGVHEQYF. CDR3 nucleotides: TGTGCCAGCAGCCCACAGGGGGTCCACGAGCAGTACTTC.

The V gene is TRBV6-5, the J gene TRBJ2-1, with D uncertain. The CDR3 extends over 12 amino acids. V gave up 0 bases and J gave up 8 bases, with 5 bases separating them. Looked up from germline, CDR1 is MNHEY and CDR2 is SVGAGI. CDR3 nucleotide sequence: TGTGCCAGCAGTTACTCGTTAGATGAGCAGTTCTTC. As protein: CASSYSLDEQFF.

The rearrangement joins TRBV29-1 to TRBJ2-1; 15 bases match TRBD2. This CDR3 spans 14 amino acids. Germline values: CDR1 SQVTM, CDR2 ANQGSEA. V was pared by 3 bases and J by 12 bases, with 6 bases of the junction left unmatched. Here the CDR3 reads CSVDGLAGGPGQFF. The CDR3 coding sequence is TGCAGCGTTGACGGACTAGCGGGAGGGCCCGGGCAGTTCTTC.

This clone was counted once. The chain joins TRBV28 to TRBJ1-1, with a weak D call TRBD1 (5 bases). Trimming removed 9 bases at V and 5 bases at J, with 10 bases between. Germline V CDR1 and CDR2: MDHEN, SYDVKM. The CDR3 contains 11 residues. In DNA, the CDR3 is TGTGCCAGTTATGGGGGGACTGAAGCTTTCTTT. This encodes CASYGGTEAFF. The variable domain in full, completed from reference TRBV28 and TRBJ1-1, reads DVKVTQSSRYLVKRTGEKVFLECVQDMDHENMFWYRQDPGLGLRLIYFSYDVKMKEKGDIPEGYSVSREKKERFSLILESASTNQTSMYLCASYGGTEAFFGQGTRLTVV.

This chain's CDR3 is CASWSVNEQFF. The CDR3 DNA reads as TGTGCCTCCTGGAGTGTGAATGAGCAGTTCTTC. The chain couples TRBV6-5 to TRBJ2-1; D is ambiguous. The ends were cut back, 11 bases at V and 7 bases at J, with 12 bases in the middle. CDR1 is MNHEY and CDR2 is SVGAGI in the germline V gene. This CDR3 contains 11 residues.

This chain uses TRBV6-6 with TRBJ2-7; D uncertain. Germline V CDR1 and CDR2: MNHNY, SVGAGI (reference sequence). The CDR3 is 16 amino acids. Trimming took 0 bases from V and 3 from J, leaving 15 bases between them. The CDR3 protein is CASSYSAEPPLYEQYF. CDR3 in DNA: TGTGCCAGCAGTTACTCTGCCGAGCCCCCTCTCTACGAGCAGTACTTC.

The chain couples TRBV29-1 to TRBJ2-7, with D hard to call. The V gene's germline CDR1 is SQVTM and CDR2 ANQGSEA. This CDR3 comprises 13 residues. V lost 2 bases and J 4 bases, leaving 12 bases between the germline ends. The CDR3 loop is CSVELGLLYEQYF. The CDR3 nucleotides read TGCAGCGTTGAACTAGGTCTACTATACGAGCAGTACTTC.

This chain connects TRBV4-3 to TRBJ1-5; D call uncertain. V lost 2 bases to trimming and J lost 4 bases, with 6 bases between them. This CDR3 is built from 13 residues. Germline V gene sequence: CDR1 LGHNA, CDR2 YSLEER. The CDR3 here is CASSQIVNQPQHF. Here the CDR3 DNA reads TGCGCCAGCAGCCAAATAGTAAATCAGCCCCAGCATTTT.

This clone was found once. This sequence joins TRBV5-1 and TRBJ2-1, with 10 bases matching TRBD2. CDR1 and CDR2 (germline): SGHRS, YFSETQ. The J segment lost 5 bases and the V segment lost 3 bases, leaving 14 bases of the junction unmatched. The CDR3 has 18 amino acids. The chain's CDR3 is CASSSLIVSSGGDNEQFF. The CDR3 DNA reads TGCGCCAGCAGCTCTCTAATCGTATCTAGCGGGGGAGACAATGAGCAGTTCTTC. Variable domain in full (rest from reference TRBV5-1 and TRBJ2-1): KAGVTQTPRYLIKTRGQQVTLSCSPISGHRSVSWYQQTPGQGLQFLFEYFSETQRNKGNFPGRFSGRQFSNSRSEMNVSTLELGDSALYLCASSSLIVSSGGDNEQFFGPGTRLTVL.

This chain uses TRBV7-9 with TRBJ2-7; 9 positions agree with TRBD1. With V trimmed by 5 bases and J by 3 bases, 8 bases remained unmatched. CDR3 length: 15 residues. From germline, CDR1 is SEHNR and CDR2 FQNEAQ (reference sequence). The CDR3 DNA reads TGTGCCAGCAGCCCGTCGGGGACAGGGATCTACGAGCAGTACTTC. Encoded protein: CASSPSGTGIYEQYF.